Following are 2 T cell receptor beta chains from one sample sequenced in a study of blood T cell repertoires in COVID-19. Only in-frame clones appear in the TCRdb table, and some are missing; sequencing was by immunoSEQ multiplex PCR. The data contain some 300,000 clones, about nine tenths of them singletons. Sequenced: peripheral blood. The receptors were sampled from a woman aged 25-40 years who had recovered from COVID-19.

The chain couples TRBV5-5 to TRBJ2-7; a possible D gene is TRBD2 (6 bases). V dropped 4 bases and J dropped 5 bases, with 19 bases sitting between them. The CDR3 consists of 15 residues. Germline V CDR1 and CDR2: SGHKS, YYEKEE (reference sequence). The CDR3 bases are TGTGCCAGCAGCCGCCTTCCCGGGGCTAGCGACGAGCAGTACTTC. Protein sequence: CASSRLPGASDEQYF. Full variable domain (missing parts from reference TRBV5-5 and TRBJ2-7): DAGVTQSPTHLIKTRGQQVTLRCSPISGHKSVSWYQQVLGQGPQFIFQYYEKEERGRGNFPDRFSARQFPNYSSELNVNALLLGDSALYLCASSRLPGASDEQYFGPGTRLTVT.

In this sample, this clone turned up a few times. Here the CDR3 reads CASSPQGPPGYTF. The CDR3 region has the DNA TGTGCCAGCAGCCCCCAGGGTCCCCCCGGCTACACCTTC. This chain connects TRBV5-4 to TRBJ1-2, with a possible D match to TRBD1 (5 bases). The CDR3 consists of 13 residues. The V end was cut by 4 bases, the J end by 8 bases, with 15 bases between. The germline gives CDR1 SGHNT, CDR2 YYREEE (reference sequence). Drawing the rest from reference TRBV5-4 and TRBJ1-2, the complete variable domain is ETGVTQSPTHLIKTRGQQVTLRCSSQSGHNTVSWYQQALGQGPQFIFQYYREEENGRGNFPPRFSGLQFPNYSSELNVNALELDDSALYLCASSPQGPPGYTFGSGTRLTVV.